The 27 T cell receptor beta chains listed next were all sequenced from one sample in a study of blood T cell repertoires in COVID-19. Produced via immunoSEQ multiplex PCR; TCRdb's table is partial and in-frame only. The table has 40,000 to 50,000 clones, about nine tenths seen once. The sample consisted of peripheral blood. Source of these receptors: a man aged 45-60 years with active COVID-19.

The rearrangement links TRBV7-3 to TRBJ2-7; D is perhaps TRBD2 (6 bases). CDR3 size: 13 residues. V lost 1 base and J lost 4, with 8 bases in between. Looked up from germline, CDR1 is SGHTA and CDR2 is FQGTGA. The CDR3 is CASSLMGGYEQYF. Here the CDR3 DNA reads TGTGCCAGCAGCTTAATGGGGGGATACGAGCAGTACTTC.

The chain couples TRBV9 to TRBJ2-6, with a weak D call TRBD1 (6 bases). The CDR3 sequence is 13 residues long. Germline CDR1 reads SGDLS; CDR2 reads YYNGEE. Trimming pared 7 bases from V and 2 bases from J, leaving 7 bases between. The chain's CDR3 is CASEGAGANVLTF. In DNA form, the CDR3 reads TGTGCCAGCGAGGGGGCTGGGGCCAACGTCCTGACTTTC.

J is TRBJ2-7 and V is TRBV6-2 or TRBV6-3, with TRBD2 matching over 14 bases. J lost 8 bases, V lost 2 bases, and 8 bases had no gene match. The CDR3 contains 16 residues. CDR1 MNHEY and CDR2 SVGEGT come from the germline V gene. CDR3: CASSYPGTSGSQQQYF. As DNA, the CDR3 is TGTGCCAGCAGTTACCCAGGGACTAGCGGGAGCCAACAGCAGTACTTC.

CDR3 in amino acids: CASSPDRGHEQYF. Written as DNA, the CDR3 is TGCGCCAGCAGCCCGGACAGGGGCCACGAGCAGTACTTC. The V call is TRBV5-1, the J call TRBJ2-7; 9 positions match TRBD1. J lost 5 bases, V lost 4 bases, and 4 bases had no gene match. The CDR3 runs 13 residues. Germline V lookup: CDR1 SGHRS, CDR2 YFSETQ.

V gene TRBV19 combines with J gene TRBJ2-1, with 11 bases identical to TRBD2. The CDR3 loop spans 16 amino acids. Germline V gene sequence: CDR1 LNHDA, CDR2 SQIVND (reference sequence). The V and J ends lost 6 bases and 3 bases, in that order; junction bases with no gene match: 7. Written as DNA, the CDR3 is TGTGCCAGTAGAGACCTAGCGGGAGGCCACTACAATGAGCAGTTCTTC. This sequence encodes CASRDLAGGHYNEQFF.

This chain joins TRBV11-1 and TRBJ2-3; 8 bases match TRBD2. V was clipped by 7 bases and J by 4 bases; unmatched bases: 7. The CDR3 sequence is 14 residues long. Germline V CDR1 and CDR2: SGHAT, FQDESV (reference sequence). CDR3 nucleotide sequence: TGTGCCAGCATCCCCAGCGGGAGCCCAGATACGCAGTATTTT. It codes for CASIPSGSPDTQYF.

This chain connects TRBV7-8 to TRBJ2-5, with a possible D match to TRBD2 (5 bases). The CDR3 length is 14 residues. Trimming pared 1 base from V and 5 bases from J, leaving 11 bases between. The germline CDR1 and CDR2 sequences are SGHVS and FQNEAQ. CDR3 DNA sequence: TGTGCCAGCAGCTTAGGAGGGTCGTTTGAGACCCAGTACTTC. It codes for CASSLGGSFETQYF.

CDR3 DNA: TGTGCCAGCACACTAGCGGAGAACTCCTACAATGAGCAGTTCTTC. It is translated as CASTLAENSYNEQFF. This chain uses TRBV19 with TRBJ2-1; 8 positions agree with TRBD2. Germline CDR1 reads LNHDA; CDR2 reads SQIVND (reference sequence). V dropped 9 bases and J dropped 0; count of bases not matched to a gene: 7. The CDR3 length is 15 residues.

V is TRBV25-1 and J is TRBJ2-5, with a possible D match to TRBD1 (5 bases). CDR1 MGHDK and CDR2 SYGVNS come from the germline V gene. The CDR3 totals 15 residues. V lost 1 base, J lost 5 bases, and 14 bases lay in between. The CDR3 sequence: CASSELGLVDETQYF. As DNA, the CDR3 is TGTGCCAGCAGTGAATTGGGGCTAGTTGACGAGACCCAGTACTTC. Using reference TRBV25-1 and TRBJ2-5 for the parts outside the CDR3, the full variable domain is EADIYQTPRYLVIGTGKKITLECSQTMGHDKMYWYQQDPGMELHLIHYSYGVNSTEKGDLSSESTVSRIRTEHFPLTLESARPSHTSQYLCASSELGLVDETQYFGPGTRLLVL.

The chain employs TRBV28 and TRBJ2-7; the match to TRBD2 covers 15 bases. Per germline, CDR1 MDHEN and CDR2 SYDVKM. The CDR3 spans 21 residues. The J segment lost 6 bases and the V segment lost 2 bases, leaving 20 bases of the junction unmatched. The CDR3 coding sequence is TGTGCCAGCAGTTTAGAAGGTATGGTTGGACTAGCGGGGGGGACGGTTTGCGAGCAGTACTTC. Translated: CASSLEGMVGLAGGTVCEQYF.

The chain is built from TRBV30 and TRBJ2-7; a possible D gene is TRBD2 (6 bases). The germline gives CDR1 GTSNPN, CDR2 SVGIG (reference sequence). The CDR3 has 15 amino acids. Trimming left V 4 bases short and J 0 bases short, with 16 bases between. CDR3 sequence reads: CAWNPPGGFSYEQYF. CDR3 DNA sequence: TGTGCCTGGAACCCCCCCGGGGGTTTCTCCTACGAGCAGTACTTC.

The V and J genes are TRBV19 and TRBJ1-2; D ambiguous. The ends were cut back, 5 bases at V and 2 bases at J, with 6 bases in the middle. The CDR3 runs to 12 residues. Germline loops: CDR1 LNHDA, CDR2 SQIVND (reference sequence). CDR3 residues: CASSRLNYGYTF. The CDR3 coding sequence is TGTGCCAGTAGTCGACTGAACTATGGCTACACCTTC.

This clone has just one count. This chain connects TRBV27 to TRBJ1-5; D remains ambiguous. The CDR3 runs to 13 residues. Looked up from germline, CDR1 is MNHEY and CDR2 is SMNVEV (reference sequence). With 5 bases removed from V and 9 bases from J, the gap between germline ends came to 14 bases. The CDR3 DNA reads as TGTGCCAGCAGTCTCAGTCCTGCCTCGCCCCAGCATTTT. This encodes CASSLSPASPQHF.

Here the CDR3 reads CASSLNQGQGKETQYF. The DNA of the CDR3 is TGTGCCAGCAGCTTAAATCAGGGGCAAGGAAAAGAGACCCAGTACTTC. The chain uses TRBV7-7 and TRBJ2-5, with D maybe TRBD1 (6 bases). Germline CDR1 SSHAT, CDR2 FNYEAQ (reference sequence). V lost 2 bases to trimming and J lost 3 bases, with 16 bases between them. The CDR3 is 16 amino acids.

The gene calls are TRBV7-9 and TRBJ2-7, with D perhaps matching TRBD2 (5 bases). This CDR3 region has 16 residues. Trimming left V 5 bases short and J 9 bases short, with 26 bases between. CDR1 and CDR2 from the germline V gene are SEHNR and FQNEAQ (reference sequence). For the CDR3, the DNA is TGTGCCAGCAGCCTCCCTCGGGGTCCGGCCCCCGGAGCGCAGTACTTC. Protein sequence: CASSLPRGPAPGAQYF.

This chain connects TRBV6-5 to TRBJ2-6, with a weak D call TRBD2 (6 bases). Trimming removed 9 bases at V and 0 bases at J, with 9 bases between. The germline V gene has CDR1 MNHEY and CDR2 SVGAGI. This CDR3 has 14 residues. The CDR3 DNA reads as TGTGCCAGTCCCGGGAGCTCTGGGGCCAACGTCCTGACTTTC. Translating gives CASPGSSGANVLTF.

This clone was seen a single time. The chain couples TRBV7-3 to TRBJ2-1, with TRBD1 identical over 8 bases. V was pared by 4 bases and J by 4 bases, with 6 bases of the junction left unmatched. Germline CDR1 SGHTA, CDR2 FQGTGA. There are 15 residues in the CDR3. CDR3: CASSSGTGPYNEQFF. CDR3 bases: TGTGCCAGCAGCTCCGGGACAGGCCCATACAATGAGCAGTTCTTC.

This clone was counted a single time. The germline gene is not matched at one end of the junction; a read error may be the cause. The V gene is TRBV20-1, the J gene TRBJ2-5; 9 bases line up with TRBD2. The CDR3 covers 15 residues. The germline V gene has CDR1 DFQATT and CDR2 SNEGSKA (reference sequence). In DNA form, the CDR3 reads TGCTGTGCTAGTGATGGGCGGGAGGGCCAAGAGACCCAGTACTTC. Amino acids: CCASDGREGQETQYF.

CDR3 sequence (DNA): TGTGCCAGCAGCTTAGGGAACAGGGGGCGAGAGACCCAGTACTTC. Its protein product is CASSLGNRGRETQYF. The gene calls are TRBV7-2 and TRBJ2-5; 9 nucleotides line up with TRBD1. This CDR3 is built from 15 residues. V shed 1 base, J shed 4 bases, and the junction held 4 bases outside the gene matches. Germline V CDR1 and CDR2: SGHTA, FQGNSA.

This chain links TRBV20-1 with TRBJ2-5; D might be TRBD1 (6 bases). V was trimmed by 3 bases and J by 5 bases, leaving 13 bases between them. Germline loops: CDR1 DFQATT, CDR2 SNEGSKA (reference sequence). The CDR3 spans 13 residues. The CDR3 DNA is TGCAGTGCTAGTAACAGGGTGAGGGAGACCCAGTACTTC. Encoded protein: CSASNRVRETQYF.

Note on this clone: The sample holds other DNA sequences that translate to the same CDR3. The chain carries TRBV28 and TRBJ1-2; a weak D match, TRBD1 (5 bases). This CDR3 region has 12 residues. The V gene lost 5 bases and the J gene lost 4 bases, with 8 bases spanning the gap. The germline CDR1 and CDR2 sequences are MDHEN and SYDVKM. CDR3 sequence reads: CASSTDSYGYTF. The CDR3 DNA reads as TGTGCCAGCAGTACCGACAGCTATGGCTACACCTTC.

This chain uses TRBV12-3 or TRBV12-4 with TRBJ1-2; unclear D gene. Trimming shortened V by 1 base and J by 8 bases, and 11 bases separated the two germline ends. This CDR3 has 13 amino acids. As DNA, the CDR3 is TGTGCCAGCAGTTTAGAGACCGGGATGGGCTACACCTTC. It translates to CASSLETGMGYTF.

This rearrangement joins TRBV28 to TRBJ2-7, with 12 bases identical to TRBD2. CDR1 and CDR2 (germline): MDHEN, SYDVKM. This CDR3 comprises 14 residues. J lost 5 bases, V lost 5 bases, and 4 bases had no gene match. DNA for the CDR3: TGTGCCAGCAGTCACCGACTAGCGGGAGACGAGCAGTACTTC. It codes for CASSHRLAGDEQYF.

V is TRBV29-1 and J is TRBJ2-7; TRBD2 aligns across 11 bases. J was trimmed by 3 bases and V by 3 bases; bases with no gene match: 10. CDR1 is SQVTM, CDR2 ANQGSEA, per germline. The CDR3 covers 16 residues. The CDR3: CSVETDQGLAGYEQYF. The CDR3 DNA is TGCAGCGTTGAGACCGATCAAGGACTAGCGGGCTACGAGCAGTACTTC.

This clone was found once. V gene TRBV10-3 combines with J gene TRBJ2-7; the D gene is possibly TRBD2 (6 bases). V was clipped by 2 bases and J by 7 bases, with 15 bases between them. Germline V gene sequence: CDR1 ENHRY, CDR2 SYGVKD. The CDR3 loop spans 14 amino acids. The CDR3 spells CAISEQQEGGEQYF. CDR3 DNA sequence: TGTGCCATCAGTGAGCAACAGGAGGGAGGAGAGCAGTACTTC.

This clone was seen a single time. This chain uses TRBV4-3 with TRBJ2-7; 7 bases agree with TRBD1. The CDR3 runs to 14 residues. Germline lookup yields CDR1 LGHNA and CDR2 YSLEER. The trim removed 1 base at V and 3 bases at J, leaving 3 bases unmatched. The CDR3 nucleotides read TGCGCCAGCAGCCAAGCAGGGGGTCTCTACGAGCAGTACTTC. Protein sequence: CASSQAGGLYEQYF.

The chain links TRBV19 to TRBJ1-5; a possible D gene is TRBD1 (6 bases). CDR1 and CDR2 from the germline V gene are LNHDA and SQIVND (reference sequence). The CDR3 has 17 residues. Trimming pared 5 bases from V and 2 bases from J, leaving 19 bases between. As DNA, the CDR3 is TGTGCCAGTAGTCCTCGGGGGGGACACCAGGGCAATCAGCCCCAGCATTTT. Translated, it gives CASSPRGGHQGNQPQHF.